The sequence of this TCR beta chain was determined in a study of CD8+CD57+ T cells in acquired aplastic anemia (dated 2018 in TCRdb). Context from the whole study: On average, sorted CD4+ and CD8+ cells yielded around 3.5 ug of extracted DNA, with a range of about 0.18 to 30 ug.

TCR repertoires of sorted CD4+ and CD8+ blood T cells from severe aplastic anemia patients and healthy subjects were deep-sequenced in the study. Ficoll-Paque density gradient centrifugation was used to isolate peripheral blood mononuclear cells. Before DNA extraction, CD4+ and CD8+ T cells were sorted with FACS or magnetic beads. Genomic DNA served as template for TCR beta VDJ combination and CDR3 sequence profiling. An Illumina HiSeq 2000 was the platform used for TCR repertoire sequencing. The paper's processing steps were these. Repertoires were assessed using TRBV/TRBJ rearrangement plots, CDR3 size and DJ length profiles, and Simpson's diversity index. The immunodominant clone was defined as the most abundant DNA sequence in deep sequencing data. CDR3 amino acid sequences were checked for sharing between subjects and were compared against published repertoires and the VDJdb database. TCRdb handled the public reads itself, with Q25 trimming in fastp and clone calling in MiXCR, and kept productive beta chains. Each record represents a unique CDR3 protein, reported with the most common genes and DNA among its rows. The V and J calls and clone size come from TCRdb's table, not from the authors' own analysis. The sample table shows roughly 180,000 distinct CDR3 sequences, and roughly 64% are seen once. Roughly 50% of the sample goes to the ten largest clones.

Sequences DFQATT (CDR1) and SNEGSKA (CDR2) are obtained from the germline V gene (reference sequence). V has 2 bases trimmed and J has 1 base trimmed; junction bases matching no gene number 3. From the cysteine up to the phenylalanine, the CDR3 has a length of 14 residues. Of the read, only the CDR3 DNA is kept; its 42 bases are in frame from base 1. Summary of the overall study and its limitations: Twenty-nine CD8+ CDR3 sequences were found to be shared between patients and controls, but these sequences appeared to be highly expressed in patients and within the immunodominant clones of the patients. Patients and healthy controls showed no significant difference in CD8+ Simpson's diversity (P=0.060).

Remarks on this clonotype: It lacks a known antigen. Nothing much larger sits one base from this clone, and base qualities are not available.

This receptor was identified in a human donor with severe aplastic anemia or a healthy control (not recorded which). The chain is assembled from TRBV20-1 and TRBJ2-7, with 9 junctional bases fitting TRBD2. What was sequenced was sorted CD4+, CD8+, or CD8+CD57+ T cells (not recorded which) from PBMCs. The DNA sequence is as follows: TGCAGTGCTAGATACCTAGCGGGGTCCTACGAGCAGTACTTC. Translated, this gives CSARYLAGSYEQYF.